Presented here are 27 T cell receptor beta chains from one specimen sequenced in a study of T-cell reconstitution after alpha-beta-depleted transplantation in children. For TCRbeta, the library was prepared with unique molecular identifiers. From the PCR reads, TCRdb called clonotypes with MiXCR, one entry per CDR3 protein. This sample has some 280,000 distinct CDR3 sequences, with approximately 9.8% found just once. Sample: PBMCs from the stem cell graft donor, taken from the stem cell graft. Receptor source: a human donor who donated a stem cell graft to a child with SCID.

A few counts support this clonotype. In DNA form, the CDR3 reads TGCGCCAGCAGCCGAGGGGCAGAACCGACCCAGTACTTC. It specifies CASSRGAEPTQYF. The chain is built from TRBV4-1 and TRBJ2-5; D tentatively reads TRBD1 or TRBD2 (5 bases each). The CDR3 consists of 13 residues. CDR1 MGHRA and CDR2 YSYEKL come from the germline V gene. Trimming left V 4 bases short and J 7 bases short, with 13 bases between.

The CDR3 region has the DNA TGTGCCAGCAGCTTAGGGGTGTCGGCTAGCAATCAGCCCCAGCATTTT. This codes for CASSLGVSASNQPQHF. This sequence joins TRBV7-8 and TRBJ1-5; no firm D call. Germline CDR1 and CDR2: SGHVS and FQNEAQ. The V and J ends lost 1 base and 0 bases respectively, with 10 bases between them. The CDR3 sequence is 16 residues long.

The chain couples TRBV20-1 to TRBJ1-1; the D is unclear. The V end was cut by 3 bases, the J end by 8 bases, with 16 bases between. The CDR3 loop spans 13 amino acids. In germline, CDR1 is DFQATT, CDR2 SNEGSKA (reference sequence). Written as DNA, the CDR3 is TGCAGTGCTAGGATTCCCGTGGGCAGAGAAGCTTTCTTT. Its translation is CSARIPVGREAFF.

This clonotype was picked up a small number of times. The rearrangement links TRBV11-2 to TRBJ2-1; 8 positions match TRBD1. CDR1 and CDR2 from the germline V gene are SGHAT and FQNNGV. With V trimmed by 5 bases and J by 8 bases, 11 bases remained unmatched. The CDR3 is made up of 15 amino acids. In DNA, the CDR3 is TGTGCCAGCAGCCCTACCTTGGACAGGGCCCATGAGCAGTTCTTC. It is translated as CASSPTLDRAHEQFF.

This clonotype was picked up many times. DNA for the CDR3: TGCGCCAGCAGGCCTAGCGGCTCCTACAATGAGCAGTTCTTC. It is translated as CASRPSGSYNEQFF. V gene TRBV5-1 combines with J gene TRBJ2-1; TRBD2 agrees at 7 bases. Trimming at V came to 5 bases and at J to 0 bases, leaving 2 bases not matched to a gene. This CDR3 contains 14 residues. CDR1 and CDR2 from the germline V gene are SGHRS and YFSETQ.

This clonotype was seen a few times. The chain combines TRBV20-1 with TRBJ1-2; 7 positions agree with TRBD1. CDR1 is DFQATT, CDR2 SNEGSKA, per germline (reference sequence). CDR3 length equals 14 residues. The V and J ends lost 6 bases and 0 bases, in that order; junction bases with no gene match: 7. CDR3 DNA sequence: TGCAGTGCCATAAGACAGGGAACTAACTATGGCTACACCTTC. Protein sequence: CSAIRQGTNYGYTF.

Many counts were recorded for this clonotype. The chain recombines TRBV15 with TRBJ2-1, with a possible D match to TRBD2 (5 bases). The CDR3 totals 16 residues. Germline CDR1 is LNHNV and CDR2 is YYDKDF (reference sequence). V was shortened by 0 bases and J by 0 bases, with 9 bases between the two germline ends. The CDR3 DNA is TGTGCCACCAGCAGAGATGGAGGCTACTCCTACAATGAGCAGTTCTTC. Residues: CATSRDGGYSYNEQFF.

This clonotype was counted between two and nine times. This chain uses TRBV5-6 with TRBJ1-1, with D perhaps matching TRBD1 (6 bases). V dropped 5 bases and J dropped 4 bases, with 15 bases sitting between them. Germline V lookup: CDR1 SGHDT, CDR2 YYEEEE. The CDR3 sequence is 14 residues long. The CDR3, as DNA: TGTGCCAGCAGTTACAGGGTTTTGAGCACTGAAGCTTTCTTT. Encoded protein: CASSYRVLSTEAFF. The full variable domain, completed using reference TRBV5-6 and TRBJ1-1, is DAGVTQSPTHLIKTRGQQVTLRCSPKSGHDTVSWYQQALGQGPQFIFQYYEEEERQRGNFPDRFSGHQFPNYSSELNVNALLLGDSALYLCASSYRVLSTEAFFGQGTRLTVV.

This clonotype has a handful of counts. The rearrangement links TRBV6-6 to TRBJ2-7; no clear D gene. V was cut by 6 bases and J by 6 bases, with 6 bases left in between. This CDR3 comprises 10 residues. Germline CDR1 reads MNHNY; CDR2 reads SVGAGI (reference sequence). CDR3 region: CASSLREQYF. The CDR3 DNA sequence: TGTGCCAGCAGCTTGCGCGAGCAGTACTTC.

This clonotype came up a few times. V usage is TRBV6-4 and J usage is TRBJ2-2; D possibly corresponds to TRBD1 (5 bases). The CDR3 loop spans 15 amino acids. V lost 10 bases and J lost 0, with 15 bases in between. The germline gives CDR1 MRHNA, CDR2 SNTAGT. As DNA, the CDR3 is TGTGCCATCACTCCCTGGACACCGAACACCGGGGAGCTGTTTTTT. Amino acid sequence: CAITPWTPNTGELFF.

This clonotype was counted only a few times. The CDR3, as DNA: TGTGCCCGTCTAAGGAGTAATTACAGAGGATCCTACAATGAGCAGTTCTTC. It specifies CARLRSNYRGSYNEQFF. The chain uses TRBV7-9 and TRBJ2-1; no reliable D call. Between the trimmed V and J ends, which lost 11 bases and 1 base, there was a span of 24 bases. Germline-derived CDR1 and CDR2 are SEHNR and FQNEAQ (reference sequence). This CDR3 contains 17 residues.

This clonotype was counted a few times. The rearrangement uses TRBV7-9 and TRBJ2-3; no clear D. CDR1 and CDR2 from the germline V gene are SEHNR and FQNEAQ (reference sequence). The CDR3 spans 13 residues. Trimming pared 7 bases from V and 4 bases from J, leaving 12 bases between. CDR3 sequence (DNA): TGTGCCAGCAATGGGGTTGGCGCAGATACGCAGTATTTT. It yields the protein CASNGVGADTQYF. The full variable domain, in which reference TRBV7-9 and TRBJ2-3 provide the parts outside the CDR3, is DTGVSQNPRHKITKRGQNVTFRCDPISEHNRLYWYRQTLGQGPEFLTYFQNEAQLEKSRLLSDRFSAERPKGSFSTLEIQRTEQGDSAMYLCASNGVGADTQYFGPGTRLTVL.

The CDR3 coding sequence is TGCAGTGCTAGGAGACTAGCGGGGGGAAATGAGCAGTTCTTC. Protein sequence: CSARRLAGGNEQFF. The V and J genes are TRBV20-1 and TRBJ2-1; 13 bases map to TRBD2. The CDR3 is 14 amino acids. Trimming cost V 3 bases and J 7 bases; bases outside gene matches: 3. CDR1 and CDR2 from the germline V gene are DFQATT and SNEGSKA (reference sequence).

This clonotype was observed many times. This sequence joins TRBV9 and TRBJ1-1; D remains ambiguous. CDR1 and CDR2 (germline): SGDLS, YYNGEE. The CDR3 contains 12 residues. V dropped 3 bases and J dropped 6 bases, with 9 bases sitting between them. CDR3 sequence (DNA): TGTGCCAGCAGCGGACCGCGGCCTGAAGCTTTCTTT. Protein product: CASSGPRPEAFF. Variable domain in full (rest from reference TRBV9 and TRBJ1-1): DSGVTQTPKHLITATGQRVTLRCSPRSGDLSVYWYQQSLDQGLQFLIQYYNGEERAKGNILERFSAQQFPDLHSELNLSSLELGDSALYFCASSGPRPEAFFGQGTRLTVV.

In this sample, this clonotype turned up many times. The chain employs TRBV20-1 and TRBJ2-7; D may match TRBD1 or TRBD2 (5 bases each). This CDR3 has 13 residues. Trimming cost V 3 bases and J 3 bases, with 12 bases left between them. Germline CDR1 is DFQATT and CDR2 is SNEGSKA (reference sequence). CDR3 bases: TGCAGTGCTAGCGGGGTGGGGCTCTACGAGCAGTACTTC. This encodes CSASGVGLYEQYF.

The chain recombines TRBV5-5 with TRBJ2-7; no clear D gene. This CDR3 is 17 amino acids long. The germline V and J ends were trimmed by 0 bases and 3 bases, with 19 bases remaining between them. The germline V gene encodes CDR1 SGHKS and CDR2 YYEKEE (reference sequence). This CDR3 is CASSLVTKTLKIYEQYF. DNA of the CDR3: TGTGCCAGCAGCTTGGTCACCAAGACACTTAAGATCTACGAGCAGTACTTC.

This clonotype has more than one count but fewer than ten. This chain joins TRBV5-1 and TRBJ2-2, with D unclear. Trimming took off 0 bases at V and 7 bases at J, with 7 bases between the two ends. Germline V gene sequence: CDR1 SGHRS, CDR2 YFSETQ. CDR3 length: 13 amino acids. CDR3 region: CASSLDGYGELFF. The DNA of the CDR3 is TGCGCCAGCAGCTTGGACGGTTACGGGGAGCTGTTTTTT.

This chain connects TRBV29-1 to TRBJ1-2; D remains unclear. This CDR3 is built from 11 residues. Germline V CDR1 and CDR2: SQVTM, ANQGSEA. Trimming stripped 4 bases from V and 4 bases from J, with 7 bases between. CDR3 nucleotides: TGCAGCGTTGGACGGGCCTATGGCTACACCTTC. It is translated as CSVGRAYGYTF.

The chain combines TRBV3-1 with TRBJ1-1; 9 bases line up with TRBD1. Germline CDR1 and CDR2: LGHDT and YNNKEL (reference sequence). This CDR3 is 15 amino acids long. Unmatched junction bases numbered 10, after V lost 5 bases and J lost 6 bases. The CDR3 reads CASSYKTGGNSEAFF. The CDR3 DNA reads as TGTGCCAGCAGCTATAAGACAGGGGGTAACTCTGAAGCTTTCTTT.

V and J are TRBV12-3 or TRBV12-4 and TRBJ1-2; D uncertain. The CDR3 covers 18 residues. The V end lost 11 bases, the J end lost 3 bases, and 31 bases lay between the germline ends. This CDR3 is CAFCLARSFLSGHYGYTF. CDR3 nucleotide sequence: TGTGCCTTCTGTTTAGCGCGGTCATTCCTTTCCGGGCACTATGGCTACACCTTC.

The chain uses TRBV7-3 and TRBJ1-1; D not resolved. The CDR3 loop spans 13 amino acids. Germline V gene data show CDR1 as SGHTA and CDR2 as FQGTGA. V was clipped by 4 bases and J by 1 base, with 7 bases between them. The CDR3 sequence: CASSSYRNTEAFF. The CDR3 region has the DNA TGTGCCAGCAGCTCATATCGGAACACTGAAGCTTTCTTT.

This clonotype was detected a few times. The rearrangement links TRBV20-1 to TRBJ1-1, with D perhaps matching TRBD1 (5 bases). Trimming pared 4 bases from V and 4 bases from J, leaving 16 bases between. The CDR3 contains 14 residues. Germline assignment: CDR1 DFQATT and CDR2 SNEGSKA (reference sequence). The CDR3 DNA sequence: TGCAGTGCTAAAGACAGTCTAGTAGGCACTGAAGCTTTCTTT. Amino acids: CSAKDSLVGTEAFF.

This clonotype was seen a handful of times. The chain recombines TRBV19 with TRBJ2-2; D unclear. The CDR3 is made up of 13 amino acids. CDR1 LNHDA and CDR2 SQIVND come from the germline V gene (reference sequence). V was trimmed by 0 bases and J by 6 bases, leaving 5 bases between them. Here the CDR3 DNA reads TGTGCCAGTAGTATAGACCAGGCCGGGGAGCTGTTTTTT. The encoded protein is CASSIDQAGELFF.

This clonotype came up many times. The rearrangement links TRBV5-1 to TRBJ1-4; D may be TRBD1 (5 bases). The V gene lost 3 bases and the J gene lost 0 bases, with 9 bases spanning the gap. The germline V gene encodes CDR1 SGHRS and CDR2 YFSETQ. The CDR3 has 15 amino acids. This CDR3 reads CASSSTDPTNEKLFF. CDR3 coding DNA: TGCGCCAGCAGCTCGACAGACCCAACTAATGAAAAACTGTTTTTT.

The CDR3 DNA reads TGCGCCAGCAGCTTGCGGGGGACCTACCAAGAGACCCAGTACTTC. Its protein product is CASSLRGTYQETQYF. The chain combines TRBV5-1 with TRBJ2-5; a possible D gene is TRBD2 (6 bases). This CDR3 is 15 amino acids long. V lost 1 base and J lost 0, with 10 bases in between. CDR1 and CDR2 (germline): SGHRS, YFSETQ. Full variable domain (outside the CDR3, taken from reference TRBV5-1 and TRBJ2-5): KAGVTQTPRYLIKTRGQQVTLSCSPISGHRSVSWYQQTPGQGLQFLFEYFSETQRNKGNFPGRFSGRQFSNSRSEMNVSTLELGDSALYLCASSLRGTYQETQYFGPGTRLLVL.

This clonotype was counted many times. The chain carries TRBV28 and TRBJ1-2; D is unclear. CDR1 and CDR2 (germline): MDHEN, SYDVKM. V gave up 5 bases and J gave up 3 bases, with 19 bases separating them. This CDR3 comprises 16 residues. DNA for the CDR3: TGTGCCAGCAGTCCTGGACTGAAGACTATATACTATGGCTACACCTTC. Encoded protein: CASSPGLKTIYYGYTF.

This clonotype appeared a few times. Here the CDR3 reads CASSFDSGSSGLETQYF. CDR3 sequence (DNA): TGTGCCAGCAGTTTTGATTCCGGGTCTAGCGGGCTAGAGACCCAGTACTTC. The chain has TRBV12-3 or TRBV12-4 and TRBJ2-5; the match to TRBD2 covers 8 bases. V dropped 3 bases and J dropped 4; count of bases not matched to a gene: 13. This CDR3 is 17 amino acids long.